The present T cell receptor (beta chain) was sequenced within a study of glioma-infiltrating T cells after dendritic cell vaccination (dated by TCRdb to between 2015 and 2016). With respect to the entire study: A cohort of 15 or so glioblastoma patients from Phase I and II dendritic cell vaccination trials was included, of whom 9 were newly diagnosed and 6 had recurrent disease. The vaccine consisted of monocyte-derived dendritic cells cultured less than nine days with IL-4 and GM-CSF, then pulsed overnight with autologous tumor lysate. Between about 2003 and 2012, patients were given autologous tumor lysate-pulsed dendritic cell vaccination. Survival after dendritic cell vaccination was correlated with TCR sequencing metrics such as TIL content and the overlap between tumor and blood repertoires. Each patient got three intradermal injections of the dendritic cell vaccine, spaced at biweekly intervals, in the arm below the axilla. In glioblastoma patients vaccinated with dendritic cells, deep sequencing of TCR beta CDR3 regions served to measure the amount of tumor-infiltrating lymphocytes and to compare repertoires between tumor and blood.

Sequences MNHEY (CDR1) and SMNVEV (CDR2) are obtained from the germline V gene (reference sequence). Including cysteine and phenylalanine, the CDR3 has 16 amino acids. Only the CDR3 part of the read is kept: 48 bases, read in frame from the first base. For this chain, trimming is 7 bases at the V end and 8 bases at the J end, and the number of junction bases without a gene match is 8. Concerning this clone itself: No antigen is known for it. No quality values exist for individual bases; no much larger clone is one base distant.

Using the immunoSEQ assay, TCRB CDR3 regions were amplified from roughly 1.9 micrograms of genomic DNA, or from all available DNA when less than that was on hand. For multiplex PCR, 60 forward primers for TCR V beta segments and 13 reverse primers for J beta segments were used. Synthetic control templates were spiked into each sample at limiting dilution to estimate reads per starting template. The Illumina HiSeq System generated 87 bp sequencing reads. As for the original processing: PCR and sequencing errors were removed by a nearest neighbor algorithm that merged closely related sequences. TCR overlap was defined as the percentage of unique tumor TCR beta sequences that were also present in the same patient's peripheral blood. Sourced from immuneACCESS, this table was stored by TCRdb with only in-frame sequences that have V and J called. A share of the clones is absent; for the studies checked, an unresolved V gene accounts for under half, and the remainder has no known explanation. The V and J calls and clone size come from that table; D and trimming were worked out from the DNA. This sample comprises around 58,000 clones, around 86% of them detected only once. The biggest ten clones account for 9.2% of the sample.

What the authors observed across the whole study: The three-group TCR overlap response model was described as speculative and requiring prospective validation. The cohort was small and heterogeneous, only a few patients had full blood and tumor sets, and even fewer had initial-recurrent tumor pairs. Higher estimated pretreatment TIL content predicted longer time to progression and overall survival after dendritic cell vaccination. No direct relationship between TCR clonality and survival was found, suggesting a diverse polyclonal response may matter.

Selection of patients required sufficient residual fresh-frozen tumor tissue and over two years of available survival data. An isocitrate dehydrogenase mutation was not carried by any of the glioblastoma patients, although molecular status was otherwise variable. PBMC were collected before vaccination, two weeks after the third vaccination, and at tumor progression if progression occurred. The Qiagen DNeasy Blood extraction Kit was used for extraction of genomic DNA. This TCR came from a human donor with glioblastoma. Sequencing was performed on blood, taken before dendritic cell vaccination. The chain is made from TRBV27 and TRBJ2-1, and 16 junctional nucleotides match TRBD2. CDR3 protein: CASNHPGLAGGDEQFF. The sequence in DNA is TGTGCCAGCAACCACCCGGGACTAGCGGGGGGGGATGAGCAGTTCTTC.